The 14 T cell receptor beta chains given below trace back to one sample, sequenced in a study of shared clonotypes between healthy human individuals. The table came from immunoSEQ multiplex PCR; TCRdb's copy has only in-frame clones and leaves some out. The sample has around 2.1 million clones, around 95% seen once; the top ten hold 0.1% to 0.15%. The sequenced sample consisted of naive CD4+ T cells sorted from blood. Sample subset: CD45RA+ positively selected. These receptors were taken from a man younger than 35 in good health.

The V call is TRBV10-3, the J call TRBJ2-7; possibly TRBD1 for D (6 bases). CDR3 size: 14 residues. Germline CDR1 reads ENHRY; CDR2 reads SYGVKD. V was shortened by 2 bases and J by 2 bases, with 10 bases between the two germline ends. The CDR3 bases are TGTGCCATCAGTGAGATCGACAGGACCTACGAGCAGTACTTC. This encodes CAISEIDRTYEQYF.

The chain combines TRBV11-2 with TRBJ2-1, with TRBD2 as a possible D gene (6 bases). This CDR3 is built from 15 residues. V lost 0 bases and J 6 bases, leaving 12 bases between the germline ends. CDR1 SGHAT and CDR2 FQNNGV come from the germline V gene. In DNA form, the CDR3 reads TGTGCCAGCAGCTTAGATCTAGGGGACTTCAATGAGCAGTTCTTC. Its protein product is CASSLDLGDFNEQFF.

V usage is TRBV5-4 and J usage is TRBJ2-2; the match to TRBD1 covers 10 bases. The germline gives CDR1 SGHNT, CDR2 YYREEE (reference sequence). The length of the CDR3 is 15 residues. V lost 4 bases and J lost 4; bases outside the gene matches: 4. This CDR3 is CASSVGQGRTGELFF. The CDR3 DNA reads TGTGCCAGCAGCGTGGGACAGGGGCGCACCGGGGAGCTGTTTTTT.

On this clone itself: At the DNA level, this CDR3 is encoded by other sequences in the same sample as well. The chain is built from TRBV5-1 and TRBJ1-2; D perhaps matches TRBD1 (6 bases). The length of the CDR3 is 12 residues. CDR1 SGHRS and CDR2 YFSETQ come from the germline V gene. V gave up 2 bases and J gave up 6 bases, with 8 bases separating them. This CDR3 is CASSLNRDGYTF. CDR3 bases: TGCGCCAGCAGCTTAAACAGGGATGGCTACACCTTC.

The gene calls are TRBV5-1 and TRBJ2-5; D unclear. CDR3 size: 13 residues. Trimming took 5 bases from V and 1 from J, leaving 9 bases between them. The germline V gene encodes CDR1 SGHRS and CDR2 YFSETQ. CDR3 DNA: TGCGCCAGCAGACTACAGTCCCAAGAGACCCAGTACTTC. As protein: CASRLQSQETQYF.

Written as DNA, the CDR3 is TGTGCCAGCAGCCCGGACAGGGGTAGTGAAGCTTTCTTT. As protein: CASSPDRGSEAFF. The chain employs TRBV11-3 and TRBJ1-1; 9 bases are shared with TRBD1. Germline lookup yields CDR1 SGHNT and CDR2 YENEEA. The CDR3 has 13 amino acids. The trim removed 5 bases at V and 7 bases at J, leaving 5 bases unmatched.

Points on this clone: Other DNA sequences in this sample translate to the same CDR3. The CDR3 DNA sequence: TGTGCCAGCAGCTTAAGTGGGAGGGCCGCAGATACGCAGTATTTT. It codes for CASSLSGRAADTQYF. This chain connects TRBV11-2 to TRBJ2-3, with TRBD2 matching over 7 bases. This CDR3 has 15 amino acids. J was trimmed by 4 bases and V by 2 bases; bases with no gene match: 6. CDR1 and CDR2 (germline): SGHAT, FQNNGV.

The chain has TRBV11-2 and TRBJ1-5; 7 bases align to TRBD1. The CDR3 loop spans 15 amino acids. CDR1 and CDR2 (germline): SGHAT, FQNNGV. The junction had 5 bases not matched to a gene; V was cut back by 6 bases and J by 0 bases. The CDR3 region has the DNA TGTGCCAGCAGTCCGCAGGGGGATAGCAATCAGCCCCAGCATTTT. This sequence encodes CASSPQGDSNQPQHF.

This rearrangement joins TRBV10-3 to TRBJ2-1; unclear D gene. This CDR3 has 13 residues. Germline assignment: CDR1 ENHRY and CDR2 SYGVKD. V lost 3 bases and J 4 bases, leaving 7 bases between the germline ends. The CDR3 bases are TGTGCCATCAGTGACCGAAGTTACAATGAGCAGTTCTTC. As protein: CAISDRSYNEQFF.

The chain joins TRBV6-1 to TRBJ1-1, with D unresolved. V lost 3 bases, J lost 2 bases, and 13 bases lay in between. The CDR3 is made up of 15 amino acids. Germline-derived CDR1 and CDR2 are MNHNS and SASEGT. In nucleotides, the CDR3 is TGTGCCAGCAGTGAGTTTCGGAACACTAACACTGAAGCTTTCTTT. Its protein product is CASSEFRNTNTEAFF.

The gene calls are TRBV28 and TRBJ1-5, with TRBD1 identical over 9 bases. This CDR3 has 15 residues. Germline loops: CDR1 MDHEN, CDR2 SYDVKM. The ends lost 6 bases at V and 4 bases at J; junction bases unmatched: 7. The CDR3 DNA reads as TGTGCCAGCAGCCCCCATGGACAGGGGAATCAGCCCCAGCATTTT. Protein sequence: CASSPHGQGNQPQHF.

CDR3 in amino acids: CAISESPTQGELFF. In nucleotides, the CDR3 is TGTGCCATCAGTGAGTCCCCTACCCAGGGGGAGCTGTTTTTT. The rearrangement links TRBV10-3 to TRBJ2-2, with D unclear. The CDR3 spans 14 residues. In germline, CDR1 is ENHRY, CDR2 SYGVKD. V lost 0 bases and J 8 bases, leaving 10 bases between the germline ends.

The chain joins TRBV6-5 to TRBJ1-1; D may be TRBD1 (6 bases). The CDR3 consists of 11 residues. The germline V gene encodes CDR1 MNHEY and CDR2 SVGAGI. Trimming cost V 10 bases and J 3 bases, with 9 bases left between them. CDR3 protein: CATEGDTEAFF. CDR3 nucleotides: TGTGCCACCGAGGGGGACACTGAAGCTTTCTTT.

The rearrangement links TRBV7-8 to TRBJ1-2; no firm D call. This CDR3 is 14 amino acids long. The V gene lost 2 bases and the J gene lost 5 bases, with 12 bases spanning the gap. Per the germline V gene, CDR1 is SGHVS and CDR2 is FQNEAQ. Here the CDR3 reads CASSLHPGLYGYTF. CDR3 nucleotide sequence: TGTGCCAGCAGCTTACACCCCGGTCTTTATGGCTACACCTTC.